A single TCR beta chain is shown here with its context. Its antigen has not been determined. Per-base qualities were not stored, and no clone one base away is much larger. The library was built by means of the immunoSEQ multiplex PCR assay. Sourced from immuneACCESS, this table was stored by TCRdb with only in-frame sequences that have V and J called. A share of the clones is absent; for the studies checked, an unresolved V gene accounts for under half, and the remainder has no known explanation. The sample contains about 67,000 clones, about nine tenths of them found a single time. In total, the top ten clones hold around 1.5% of the sample. The source of the sample is a study of T cell changes during pregnancy in multiple sclerosis (dated by TCRdb to between 2018 and 2021). For the study in its entirety: Changes in the T cell repertoire over the course of pregnancy were examined in this study in women with multiple sclerosis.

The germline V gene provides CDR1 ENHRY and CDR2 SYGVKD. The cysteine opens and the phenylalanine closes a CDR3 of 13 amino acids. The DNA shown is the 39-base CDR3, in frame from base 1. V was cut back by 8 bases and J by 3 bases, leaving a gap of 10 bases between them. Sequencing used peripheral blood, obtained in the third trimester of pregnancy. The TCR comes from a female donor with multiple sclerosis, enrolled in a pregnancy study. The chain employs TRBV10-3 and TRBJ2-2, with no confident D gene call. The DNA is TGTGCCATCGGAACAGCTTACACCGGGGAGCTGTTTTTT. Its amino acids are CAIGTAYTGELFF.